This T cell receptor beta chain was sequenced for a study of metastatic and nonmetastatic thyroid tumors. Study overall: A comparison of repertoires was made across blood and tumor or nodule tissue from malignant and benign thyroid patients.

With MiXCR, TCRdb reprocessed the PCR reads. The data hold fewer than 15,000 clones, with about 12% observed a single time. Germline CDR1 SEHNR, CDR2 FQNEAQ (reference sequence). The junction had 6 bases not matched to a gene; V was cut back by 6 bases and J by 1 base. The CDR3 runs 16 residues. Thyroid surgery took place with no prior treatment in any patient. This clone was detected ten times or more. Sequences were obtained from blood. The clonotype was recovered from a female donor with papillary thyroid cancer or a benign thyroid nodule (not recorded which). Some clones in this sample may be carry-over from other donors' samples. This chain connects TRBV7-9 to TRBJ1-1; TRBD1 agrees at 12 bases. The CDR3 nucleotides are TGTGCCAGCAGAACCGGGACAGGGGGCCGGAACACTGAAGCTTTCTTT. Its translation is CASRTGTGGRNTEAFF.